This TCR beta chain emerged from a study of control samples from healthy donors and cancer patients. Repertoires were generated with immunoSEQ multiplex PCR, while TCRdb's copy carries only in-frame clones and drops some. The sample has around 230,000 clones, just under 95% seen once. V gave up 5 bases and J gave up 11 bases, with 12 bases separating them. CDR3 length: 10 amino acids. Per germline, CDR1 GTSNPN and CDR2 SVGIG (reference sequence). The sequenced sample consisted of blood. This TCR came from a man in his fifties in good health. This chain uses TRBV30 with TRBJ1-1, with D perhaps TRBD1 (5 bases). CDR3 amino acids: CAWGDFGAFF. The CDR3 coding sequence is TGTGCCTGGGGGGACTTTGGGGCTTTCTTT.